This T cell receptor (beta chain) was identified in a study of T cell responses to AZD1222 COVID-19 vaccine. Libraries were prepared by immunoSEQ multiplex PCR; TCRdb keeps only in-frame clonotypes and omits some of them. The sample has 45,000 to 55,000 clones, roughly 80% seen once; the top ten hold about 9.4%. The CDR3 extends over 16 amino acids. The V gene end was trimmed by 1 base and the J gene end by 4 bases; junction bases not matched to a gene: 5. Germline V gives CDR1 SEHNR, CDR2 FQNEAQ (reference sequence). Sequenced here: peripheral blood, sampled on day 0 of AZD1222 vaccination. The clonotype comes from an adult in good health. The chain recombines TRBV7-9 with TRBJ2-3; 10 nucleotides match TRBD2. CDR3 protein: CASSLGLAGVSDTQYF. DNA for the CDR3: TGTGCCAGCAGCTTAGGGCTAGCGGGAGTGTCAGATACGCAGTATTTT.